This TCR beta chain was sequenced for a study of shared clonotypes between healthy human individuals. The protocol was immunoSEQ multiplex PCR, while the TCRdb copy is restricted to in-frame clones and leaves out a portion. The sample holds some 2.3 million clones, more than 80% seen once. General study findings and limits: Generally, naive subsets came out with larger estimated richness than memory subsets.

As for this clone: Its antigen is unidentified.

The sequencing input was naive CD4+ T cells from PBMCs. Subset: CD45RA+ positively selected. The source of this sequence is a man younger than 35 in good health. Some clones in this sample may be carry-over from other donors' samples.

The chain's CDR3 is CASSRQITGNTIYF. CDR3 sequence (DNA): TGTGCCAGCAGTCGACAGATTACTGGAAACACCATATATTTT. The chain links TRBV28 to TRBJ1-3, with a possible D match to TRBD1 (5 bases). CDR1 and CDR2 (germline): MDHEN, SYDVKM. V was trimmed by 5 bases and J by 2 bases, leaving 10 bases between them. The CDR3 covers 14 residues.